The sequence of this T cell receptor beta chain was determined in a study of cytomegalovirus exposure and HLA in healthy donors (dated by TCRdb to 2016 to 2017). Concerning the study at large: An earlier analysis of roughly 570 of the donors reported 276 Gb of sequence data and 117 million unique TCR beta sequences obtained from approximately 180 million T cells. An early release covering 550 to 700 HLA-typed donors comprised roughly 300 gigabases of sequencing data and tens of millions of unique TCR sequences. The genetic ancestry cluster associated with self-reported Caucasian donors included 80% to 90% of the 398 genotyped donors. The study aimed to test whether signatures of past pathogen exposure could be identified by cataloging public T cell receptors. The study used immunosequencing to profile the T cell repertoires of more than 650 subjects and linked those repertoires to cytomegalovirus serostatus. Along with the approximately 650-subject first cohort, a separate validation cohort of over a hundred different subjects was used. High-throughput TCR immunosequencing, statistical association of individual TCRs with disease status, and machine learning were combined to predict cytomegalovirus infection status. To study patterns of TCR occurrence, a later analysis re-analyzed previously published TCR beta repertoires from more than 550 donors and added high-resolution HLA genotyping. Rather than using new phenotypic data, the later analysis identified candidate immune exposures from TCR beta sequences and from how often those sequences occurred across donors. In an earlier analysis of 587 of the donors, high-throughput TCR beta sequencing was used to judge whether each TCR beta V gene segment behaved as functional or pseudogenic. Donor age, sex, ethnicity and CMV serostatus were collected together with the repertoire data. A later genetic analysis used genome-wide SNP genotypes for about 65% of the 666 donors, treating that subset as a discovery cohort. All discovery cohort repertoires had been generated using a single sequencing platform. Both class I and class II loci were covered by HLA typing, at four-digit resolution. Typing coverage varied by locus: roughly 620-640 donors for A, B, C, DRB1 and DQB1; approximately 500 for DQA1; over 600 for DPA1; around 450 for DPB1. A few DR-DQ haplotypes were handled as single units for association and clustering because linkage in the cohort was strong. Among a few hundred genotyped donors of the cohort, an average of 235,054 unique TCR beta nucleotide sequences were sequenced per donor, roughly 20% of them non-productive.

The cohort was made up of 650 to 700 healthy bone marrow donors. At the time of sampling, all cohort members were nominally healthy, though unrecorded immune exposures were likely present. The donor tested CMV seropositive and was one of the 289 seropositive cohort members. A peripheral blood sample was collected from each donor, and TCR beta sequencing was performed on peripheral blood mononuclear cells. The Qiagen DNeasy Blood Extraction Kit was used to extract genomic DNA from the blood cell samples. Trimming costs V 7 bases and J 8 bases, and their ends lie 12 bases apart. Based on the germline V gene, the CDR1 and CDR2 sequences are SNHLY and FYNNEI. Spanning cysteine to phenylalanine, the CDR3 consists of 12 amino acids. The CDR3 DNA has 36 bases and is translated from base 1. Study-level results and caveats: A later analysis found that HLA-associated TCR beta chains were more clonally expanded and had lower generation probabilities than equally common non-associated chains. When HLA alleles, especially DR and DQ, strongly co-occurred, attributing TCR associations to individual alleles was difficult. A cluster of highly shared sequence variants was judged likely to be a technical artifact of the sequencing pipeline. It was suggested by the authors that the approach could potentially be generalized to other disease states and immunological phenotypes. A further reported finding was that TCR beta sequences accurately predicted the HLA-A and HLA-B alleles for most subjects in the first cohort. In both the original and validation cohorts, the classifier was reported to diagnose cytomegalovirus status with high specificity and sensitivity. According to a later genetic analysis, donors in an Asian-associated ancestry cluster had fewer N-insertions in productive TCRs than the roughly 670-donor mean. Correlated functional status among segregating V segments might be attributable to linkage disequilibrium, but an unknown experimental factor could not be ruled out. In the study, 164 TCR beta chains were listed as associated with cytomegalovirus. Because the 87-base-pair reads could not distinguish some IMGT-functional V segments, including TRBV6-2 and TRBV6-3, those segments were excluded. In this cohort, only TCR beta chains were sequenced, and detectable features were limited by the absence of alpha or paired-chain data. Because some donors lacked HLA typing at each locus, the association tests relied only on the typed subset. Immune exposure information for the cohort was limited to CMV serostatus. At a false discovery rate of 0.05, a later analysis linked 16,951 TCR beta sequences to specific HLA alleles. Broadly in line with IMGT annotations, most TCR beta V segments showed up in productive rearrangements about 87% or about 30% of the time in an earlier analysis of approximately 640 of the donors. In a later analysis, TCR association rates were found to vary across HLA loci, with the most associated TCRs seen for DRB1 alleles and the fewest for HLA-C alleles. A later analysis found that most CMV-associated TCR beta chains appeared HLA-restricted, with HLA associations seemingly driven largely by CMV exposure. While some public TCRs were present in many individuals, most TCR sequences turned up only very rarely across donors. Over 15 rarely observed V segments, including chromosome 9 orphons, were excluded from the earlier analysis of approximately 500 of the donors because counts were too low. The presence/absence analyses assumed that sequencing depth was roughly uniform across donors, and that assumption may not be true. According to a later analysis, parvovirus B19, influenza, CMV and Epstein-Barr virus appeared linked to several top co-occurrence clusters. A later genetic analysis associated a missense DCLRE1C variant with V-gene and J-gene trimming of TCR beta chains, and an independent cohort replicated the association. In vitro tests confirmed that a few of the cytomegalovirus-associated TCR beta chains recognize cytomegalovirus antigens.

Comment on this clone: This receptor's antigen is unknown. Base-call qualities are not available, and no considerably larger clone is one nucleotide away.

The method behind the library was the immunoSEQ multiplex PCR assay. The multiplex PCR relied on a mix of 60 forward primers for TCR Vbeta segments and 13 reverse primers for TCR Jbeta segments. A multiplex PCR assay on genomic DNA amplified the CDR3 region of rearranged TCR beta genes. On the Illumina HiSeq System, the amplified TCR beta libraries were sequenced as 87-base-pair reads. The study's processing was this. Across the 500 to 700 repertoires, a later analysis counted tens of millions of unique TCR beta chains, roughly 11 million of which were shared by at least two donors. Raw reads were error-corrected and collapsed into unique sequences with a nearest-neighbor algorithm that merged closely related sequences to remove PCR and sequencing errors. Alignment of CDR3 sequences to IMGT reference sequences was used to assign V, D and J gene segments. Each retained sequence needed at least a six-nucleotide match to both a V gene segment and a J gene segment. Rearrangements were called productive when the CDR3 lacked stop codons and stayed in frame with V and J; all others were non-productive. Following IMGT convention, CDR3 was defined as the stretch from the second conserved V-encoded cysteine up to the conserved J-encoded phenylalanine. Sequences without an unambiguous match to a single V gene segment were excluded from the earlier analysis of several hundred of the donors. In an earlier analysis of approximately 560 of the donors, a V segment was called functional when productive rearrangements were above 56.7%, and segregating when the standard deviation between donors exceeded 5%. A statistical classification framework was built for diagnosing cytomegalovirus status from the catalog of TCR beta chain sequences. A later analysis assigned V and J genes by comparing TCR nucleotide sequences with IMGT/GENE-DB human TR gene sequences. In a later analysis, CDR3 sequences and most-parsimonious VDJ recombination scenarios were assigned using the TCRdist pipeline. A later analysis defined each TCR beta chain by its CDR3 amino acid sequence plus V-gene family, and excluded reads lacking a unique V-gene family. A later analysis removed 592 highly shared, low-generation-probability nucleotide sequences to deal with suspected cross-contamination and a sequencing artifact. For each public chain, a later analysis derived a clonal expansion index from normalized ranks of inferred template counts within each repertoire. In a later analysis, generation probabilities were computed with a VDJ recombination model fitted to out-of-frame rearrangements, and the resulting probabilities were checked against IGoR. In a later analysis, TCR-TCR, TCR-HLA and TCR-CMV co-occurrence was scored with hypergeometric tests, and a repertoire-size bias correction was applied to TCR pairs. False discovery rates were estimated in a later analysis by permuting HLA or CMV assignments 20 times. In a later analysis, co-occurring TCRs were grouped using DBSCAN, and TCRdist sequence similarity was added for clustering within HLA-allele-positive subsets. Repertoires with fewer than 30,000 or more than 120,000 public chains, plus five repertoires with anomalous nucleotide sharing, were excluded from co-occurrence clustering. The table comes from immuneACCESS by way of TCRdb, which keeps in-frame sequences with V and J called. Part of the clones is missing from these tables; in studies checked, under half for an unresolved V gene and the rest for unknown reasons. That table supplies the V and J calls and clone size; D and trimming were determined from the DNA. The table for this sample lists 100,000 to 150,000 clones; roughly a tenth of them were counted only once. 3.5% to 5% of the sample is held by the ten biggest clonotypes.

This chain is built from TRBV2 and TRBJ2-1; a weak D assignment points to TRBD1 (5 bases agree). The TCR comes from a woman aged 18-29 years in good health and CMV-seropositive. The sequencing sample was made of PBMCs. CDR3 reads: CASTREVHEQFF. In nucleotide form, the sequence is TGTGCCAGCACCAGGGAAGTCCATGAGCAGTTCTTC.